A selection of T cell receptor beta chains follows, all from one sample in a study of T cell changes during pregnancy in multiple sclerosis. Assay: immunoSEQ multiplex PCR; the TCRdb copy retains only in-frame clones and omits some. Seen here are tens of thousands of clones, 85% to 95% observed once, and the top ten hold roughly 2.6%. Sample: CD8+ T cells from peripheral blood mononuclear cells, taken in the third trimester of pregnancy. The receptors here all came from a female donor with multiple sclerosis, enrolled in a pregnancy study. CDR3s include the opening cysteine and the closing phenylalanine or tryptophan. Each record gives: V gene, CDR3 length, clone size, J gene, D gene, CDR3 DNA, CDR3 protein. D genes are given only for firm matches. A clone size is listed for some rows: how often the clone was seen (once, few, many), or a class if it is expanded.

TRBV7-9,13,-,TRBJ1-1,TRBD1,TGTGCCAGCAGCCGGGGGACAGACACTGAAGCTTTCTTT,CASSRGTDTEAFF
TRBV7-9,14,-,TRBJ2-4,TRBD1,TGTGCCAGCAGCGAGACAGGGTCTAAAAACATTCAGTACTTC,CASSETGSKNIQYF
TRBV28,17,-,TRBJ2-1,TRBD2,TGTGCCAGCAGTCCAGAGGCGTGGGCGGGAGGGAACAATGAGCAGTTCTTC,CASSPEAWAGGNNEQFF
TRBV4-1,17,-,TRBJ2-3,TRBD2,TGCGCCAGCAGCCAAGGGACTAGCGGGGCCCCCACAGATACGCAGTATTTT,CASSQGTSGAPTDTQYF
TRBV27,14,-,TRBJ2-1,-,TGTGCCAGCAGTTCCCGATCGGCGGGTAATGAGCAGTTCTTC,CASSSRSAGNEQFF
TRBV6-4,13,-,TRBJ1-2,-,TGTGCCAGCAGTGACCGGGGGAATAGGGGCTACACCTTC,CASSDRGNRGYTF
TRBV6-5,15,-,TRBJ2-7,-,TGTGCCAGCAGTTACTCGACAGCTCAAACCTACGAGCAGTACTTC,CASSYSTAQTYEQYF
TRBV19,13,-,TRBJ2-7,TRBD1,TGTGCCACCTCGGACAGGGGGCTCTACGAGCAGTACTTC,CATSDRGLYEQYF
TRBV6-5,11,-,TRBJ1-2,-,TGTGCCAGCACCTACTCCGTCGGCTACACCTTC,CASTYSVGYTF
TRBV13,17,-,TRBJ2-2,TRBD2,TGTGCCAGCAGCTTAGGTGGGACTAGCGGGATTACCGGGGAGCTGTTTTTT,CASSLGGTSGITGELFF
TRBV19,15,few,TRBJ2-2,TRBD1,TGTGCCAGTAGTACCAGGACAGGGTACAGCGGGGAGCTGTTTTTT,CASSTRTGYSGELFF
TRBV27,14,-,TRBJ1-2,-,TGTGCCAGCAGTTTAAGGTTCAGGGGCTATGGCTACACCTTC,CASSLRFRGYGYTF
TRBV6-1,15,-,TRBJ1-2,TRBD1,TGTGCCAGCAGTGAAGCTGGGGGACAGGCCTCGGGCTACACCTTC,CASSEAGGQASGYTF
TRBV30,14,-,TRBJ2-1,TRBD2,TGTGCCTGGGGCGGGACTAGCGGGAGTGGTGAGCAGTTCTTC,CAWGGTSGSGEQFF
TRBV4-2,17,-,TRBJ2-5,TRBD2,TGTGCCAGCAGCCCCCAAGTTAGGACTAGCAGTTTCGGGACCCAGTACTTC,CASSPQVRTSSFGTQYF
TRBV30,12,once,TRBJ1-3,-,TGTGCCCGGACAGATTCTGGAAACACCATATATTTT,CARTDSGNTIYF
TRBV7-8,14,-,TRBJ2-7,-,TGTGCCAGTCTGGGGGGGGCGAACCCCTACGAGCAGTACTTC,CASLGGANPYEQYF
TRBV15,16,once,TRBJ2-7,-,TGTGCCACCAGCAGTAACAGGGGACTTGGGGCCTACGAGCAGTACTTC,CATSSNRGLGAYEQYF
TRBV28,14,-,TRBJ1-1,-,TGTGCCATCCTACCCCGACCAGGGTACACTGAAGCTTTCTTT,CAILPRPGYTEAFF
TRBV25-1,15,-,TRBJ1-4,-,TGTGCCAGCAGGGATACAGGCTCAACTAATGAAAAACTGTTTTTT,CASRDTGSTNEKLFF
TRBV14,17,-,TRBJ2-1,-,TGTGCCAGCAGCCAAGATCCCCCGGGAATTGCCTACAATGAGCAGTTCTTC,CASSQDPPGIAYNEQFF
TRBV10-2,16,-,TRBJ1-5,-,TGCGCCAGCAGTGAGGGGGAGGGTTTTAGCAATCAGCCCCAGCATTTT,CASSEGEGFSNQPQHF